The present T cell receptor (beta chain) was sequenced within a study of cytomegalovirus exposure and HLA in healthy donors. Findings and limits, study-wide: In vitro testing confirmed a few CMV-associated chains as specific for CMV antigens. Sequencing likely generated an artifact that appeared as a cluster of highly shared sequence variants. A later look showed TCR association rates differing by HLA locus, highest for DRB1 and lowest for HLA-C.

Germline V gene data show CDR1 as MDHEN and CDR2 as SYDVKM. The CDR3 contains 17 residues. A note on this clone: Its specificity is unknown. One end of the junction is discordant with germline, which a read error may explain.

60 Vbeta and 13 Jbeta primers were used in PCR. Produced via immunoSEQ multiplex PCR; TCRdb's table is partial and in-frame only. The table has over 75,000 clones, 75% to 80% seen once. This clonotype originated in a female donor in good health and CMV-seronegative. Material: PBMCs. The chain joins TRBV28 to TRBJ2-3; perhaps TRBD2 as D (6 bases). CDR3 region: CASSLSLRRDLTDTQYF. The CDR3 DNA follows: TGTGCCAGCAGCTTATCGCTGAGGCGGGACCTCACAGATACGCAGTATTTT.